Given below is one T cell receptor (beta chain) in context. The antigen is undetermined. The CDR3 consists of 15 residues. CDR1 LNHNV and CDR2 YYDKDF come from the germline V gene (reference sequence). Researchers used about 4,000 ng of total RNA for each TCR library. Template switching was used to attach UMIs, which incorporated a 6-nucleotide sample barcode. For each CDR3 protein, TCRdb gives one entry from its re-call of the 5' RACE reads, without DNA. There are a few hundred thousand distinct CDR3 sequences in the sample, with over 5.5% held by the top ten. The sample comes from a study of monozygotic twins with inflammatory bowel disease. Study-level points and caveats: Among IBD patients, fewer clonotypes were shared with others than among healthy twins, especially with disease activity.

The specimen sequenced was blood. The TCR sequence derives from a human donor with ulcerative colitis or Crohn's disease, or a healthy co-twin of an affected twin (not recorded which). This chain uses TRBV15 with TRBJ2-2; TCRdb indicates TRBD1, and absent DNA this call remains unverified. CDR3 region: CATSGGAANTGELFF.